Each of the 18 T cell receptor beta chains below was sequenced from the same sample in a study of T cell responses to AZD1222 COVID-19 vaccine. Here immunoSEQ multiplex PCR was the method, and the copy in TCRdb shows in-frame clones only, minus some. Here the sample spans approximately 150,000 clones, 85% to 90% being singletons. Sequenced material: peripheral blood, taken 28 days after the second dose of the MenACWY control vaccine. The receptor set was obtained from an adult who received the MenACWY meningococcal vaccine as a control.

The V call is TRBV7-6, the J call TRBJ1-1, with 7 bases identical to TRBD1. The CDR3 is 15 amino acids. Trimming removed 4 bases from V and 5 bases from J; junction bases left unmatched: 10. Germline V gives CDR1 SGHVS, CDR2 FNYEAQ. The CDR3 DNA is TGTGCCAGCAGCTCACCACAGGGGAGATGGACTGAAGCTTTCTTT. It is translated as CASSSPQGRWTEAFF.

This clone was counted a single time. The J gene is TRBJ2-5, the V gene TRBV21-1. TRBV21-1 is tagged as a pseudogene. The CDR3 contains 15 residues. As DNA, the CDR3 is TGTGCCAGCAGCAAAGGGACGAAGGAGCAAGAGACCCAGTACTTC. Translated, it gives CASSKGTKEQETQYF.

This clone was seen just once. The V gene is TRBV10-3, the J gene TRBJ1-1; D unresolved. The CDR3 runs to 12 residues. V was shortened by 8 bases and J by 10 bases, with 17 bases between the two germline ends. Germline values: CDR1 ENHRY, CDR2 SYGVKD. DNA of the CDR3: TGTGCCATCCTCACCGGGGTCCGATCAGCTTTCTTT. This codes for CAILTGVRSAFF.

V usage is TRBV19 and J usage is TRBJ1-1, with D perhaps TRBD1 (5 bases). The length of the CDR3 is 13 residues. V gave up 8 bases and J gave up 3 bases, with 13 bases separating them. The germline gives CDR1 LNHDA, CDR2 SQIVND (reference sequence). The CDR3 protein is CASGTARDTEAFF. Here the CDR3 DNA reads TGTGCCAGTGGTACCGCCAGGGACACTGAAGCTTTCTTT.

V usage is TRBV18 and J usage is TRBJ2-3, with TRBD2 identical over 7 bases. V dropped 2 bases and J dropped 1; count of bases not matched to a gene: 3. The CDR3 runs 15 residues. Germline-derived CDR1 and CDR2 are KGHSH and LQKENI. The CDR3 protein is CASSPVAGRTDTQYF. The CDR3 nucleotides are TGTGCCAGCTCACCAGTAGCGGGCCGCACAGATACGCAGTATTTT.

This chain connects TRBV28 to TRBJ1-2; D is uncertain. From germline, CDR1 is MDHEN and CDR2 SYDVKM. CDR3 length equals 14 residues. V shed 6 bases and J shed 4 bases, with 15 bases lying between them. The CDR3 sequence: CASSRDGDLYGYTF. The CDR3 nucleotides are TGTGCCAGCAGCCGCGATGGCGACCTCTATGGCTACACCTTC.

This sequence joins TRBV27 and TRBJ2-7; 11 bases are a match to TRBD2. The CDR3 is made up of 15 amino acids. With V trimmed by 2 bases and J by 0 bases, 0 bases remained unmatched. Per germline, CDR1 MNHEY and CDR2 SMNVEV (reference sequence). The CDR3 nucleotides are TGTGCCAGCAGTTTAGGGACTAGCGGCTCCTACGAGCAGTACTTC. Its protein product is CASSLGTSGSYEQYF.

This chain connects TRBV30 to TRBJ1-5; D is unclear. The CDR3 spans 16 residues. Germline lookup yields CDR1 GTSNPN and CDR2 SVGIG (reference sequence). With 4 bases removed from V and 4 bases from J, the gap between germline ends came to 20 bases. The CDR3 sequence is CAWTVGLVAKNQPQHF. Here the CDR3 DNA reads TGTGCCTGGACTGTGGGTTTGGTAGCCAAGAATCAGCCCCAGCATTTT.

This sequence joins TRBV19 and TRBJ2-3; TRBD1 might be the D (6 bases). The CDR3 has 13 amino acids. The V gene's germline CDR1 is LNHDA and CDR2 SQIVND (reference sequence). V lost 9 bases and J 4 bases, leaving 14 bases between the germline ends. The CDR3 sequence: CASGQQGSDTQYF. CDR3 DNA sequence: TGTGCCAGCGGTCAACAGGGTTCAGATACGCAGTATTTT.

The chain couples TRBV15 to TRBJ1-2; D is unresolved. Deletions cut 3 bases from V and 7 bases from J, with 12 bases between. The germline V gene has CDR1 LNHNV and CDR2 YYDKDF (reference sequence). The CDR3 has 13 amino acids. The CDR3 reads CATSSFVGRGYTF. The CDR3, as DNA: TGTGCCACCAGCAGTTTTGTGGGTCGTGGCTACACCTTC. The whole variable domain, remainder taken from reference TRBV15 and TRBJ1-2, is DAMVIQNPRYQVTQFGKPVTLSCSQTLNHNVMYWYQQKSSQAPKLLFHYYDKDFNNEADTPDNFQSRRPNTSFCFLDIRSPGLGDTAMYLCATSSFVGRGYTFGSGTRLTVV.

This chain connects TRBV2 to TRBJ2-3; TRBD2 aligns across 8 bases. Trimming took 4 bases from V and 0 from J; bases not matched to a gene: 9. The CDR3 totals 17 residues. CDR1 is SNHLY, CDR2 FYNNEI, per germline. CDR3 coding DNA: TGTGCCAGCAGTGGAGAGGGACTAGTGCTCAGCACAGATACGCAGTATTTT. It codes for CASSGEGLVLSTDTQYF.

The chain carries TRBV28 and TRBJ1-3; D possibly corresponds to TRBD1 (6 bases). CDR3 length: 14 amino acids. Germline assignment: CDR1 MDHEN and CDR2 SYDVKM. The V and J ends lost 3 bases and 2 bases respectively, with 8 bases between them. The CDR3 DNA follows: TGTGCCAGCAGTTTTGGGGGCGCTGGAAACACCATATATTTT. Its protein is CASSFGGAGNTIYF.

J is TRBJ2-5 and V is TRBV5-4; D remains ambiguous. The CDR3 has 14 amino acids. The V end was cut by 5 bases, the J end by 1 base, with 12 bases between. The germline gives CDR1 SGHNT, CDR2 YYREEE (reference sequence). CDR3 in amino acids: CASSLGSFQETQYF. DNA for the CDR3: TGTGCCAGCAGTCTGGGGTCCTTCCAAGAGACCCAGTACTTC.

This chain uses TRBV6-5 with TRBJ2-7; 7 bases fit TRBD1. The CDR3 consists of 15 residues. Germline-derived CDR1 and CDR2 are MNHEY and SVGAGI. V shed 0 bases and J 1 base; nucleotides not matched to a gene: 3. The DNA for the CDR3 is TGTGCCAGCAGTTACTCCCCGGGACAGTCCTACGAGCAGTACTTC. Its translation is CASSYSPGQSYEQYF.

V and J are TRBV7-8 and TRBJ2-1; no firm D call. In germline, CDR1 is SGHVS, CDR2 FQNEAQ. The CDR3 consists of 12 residues. Trimming shortened V by 4 bases and J by 10 bases, and 11 bases separated the two germline ends. The CDR3 nucleotides read TGTGCCAGCAGCTCCCCGGCTTTAGAGCAGTTCTTC. Its translation is CASSSPALEQFF.

The rearrangement uses TRBV9 and TRBJ2-1; the D gene is possibly TRBD2 (6 bases). Deletions cut 0 bases from V and 3 bases from J, with 10 bases between. The CDR3 sequence is 15 residues long. The germline V gene encodes CDR1 SGDLS and CDR2 YYNGEE. The CDR3 coding sequence is TGTGCCAGCAGCGTAGGTGGCGGGGACTACAATGAGCAGTTCTTC. It translates to CASSVGGGDYNEQFF.

V gene TRBV4-1 combines with J gene TRBJ2-2; D remains unclear. This CDR3 comprises 10 residues. Germline CDR1 and CDR2: MGHRA and YSYEKL. Trimming took 4 bases from V and 8 from J, leaving 2 bases between them. This chain's CDR3 is CASSPGELFF. For the CDR3, the DNA is TGCGCCAGCAGCCCGGGGGAGCTGTTTTTT.

CDR3 bases: TGCGCCAGCAGCCCGGGACAGGTCAATCAGCCCCAGCATTTT. The encoded protein is CASSPGQVNQPQHF. The genes are TRBV5-1 and TRBJ1-5; TRBD1 matches 8 bases. The length of the CDR3 is 14 residues. The junction had 3 bases not matched to a gene; V was cut back by 4 bases and J by 3 bases. The germline CDR1 and CDR2 sequences are SGHRS and YFSETQ.